Each of the 31 T cell receptor beta chains below was sequenced from the same sample in a study of blood T cell repertoires in COVID-19. Profiled with immunoSEQ multiplex PCR; TCRdb holds only in-frame clones, not every one. Of around 300,000 clones listed, 88% are singletons. Sequences were obtained from PBMCs or T cells enriched from blood (not recorded which). The receptors were sampled from a woman between 50 and 59 years old who had recovered from COVID-19.

The chain links TRBV2 to TRBJ2-7, with D hard to call. V lost 1 base, J lost 3 bases, and 13 bases lay in between. The CDR3 totals 15 residues. Germline V lookup: CDR1 SNHLY, CDR2 FYNNEI. CDR3 in DNA: TGTGCCAGCAGTGAAGGCGTGGGTCCGGGCTACGAGCAGTACTTC. Its translation is CASSEGVGPGYEQYF.

The rearrangement uses TRBV3-1 (or the pseudogene TRBV3-2) and TRBJ1-3; 7 nucleotides agree with TRBD1. The CDR3 length is 16 residues. Germline loops: CDR1 LGHDT, CDR2 YNNKEL (reference sequence). V gave up 1 base and J gave up 3 bases; unmatched junction bases: 6. This CDR3 reads CASSQAFRGVGNTIYF. In DNA form, the CDR3 reads TGTGCCAGCAGCCAAGCTTTCAGGGGGGTTGGAAACACCATATATTTT.

The chain carries TRBV28 and TRBJ1-4, with 9 bases fitting TRBD1. V dropped 5 bases and J dropped 4; count of bases not matched to a gene: 14. The CDR3 has 18 amino acids. Germline assignment: CDR1 MDHEN and CDR2 SYDVKM. CDR3 sequence reads: CASSGTGIPMGVNEKLFF. The CDR3, as DNA: TGTGCCAGCAGTGGGACAGGGATTCCAATGGGGGTTAATGAAAAACTGTTTTTT.

This clone was picked up a small number of times. The chain recombines TRBV2 with TRBJ1-2; TRBD1 matches at 8 bases. The germline gives CDR1 SNHLY, CDR2 FYNNEI. J was trimmed by 3 bases and V by 10 bases; bases with no gene match: 7. The CDR3 has 13 residues. CDR3 DNA: TGTGCCAATGTGGACAGGGACGACTATGGCTACACCTTC. It codes for CANVDRDDYGYTF.

The chain is built from TRBV6-2 or TRBV6-3 and TRBJ2-7, with 10 bases identical to TRBD1. J gave up 3 bases and V 4 bases, and 6 bases lay outside the gene matches. The germline gives CDR1 MNHEY, CDR2 SVGEGT. The CDR3 extends over 15 amino acids. CDR3 nucleotides: TGTGCCAGCAGTTCCACTCGGACAGGGGGCTACGAGCAGTACTTC. It encodes CASSSTRTGGYEQYF.

The chain employs TRBV28 and TRBJ1-5, with TRBD1 identical over 9 bases. The trim removed 6 bases at V and 4 bases at J, leaving 13 bases unmatched. CDR3 size: 17 residues. Germline CDR1 MDHEN, CDR2 SYDVKM. CDR3 sequence (DNA): TGTGCCAGCAGCTCCGGGACAGGGTCTCTCGGGAATCAGCCCCAGCATTTT. Its translation is CASSSGTGSLGNQPQHF.

The chain is built from TRBV19 and TRBJ1-2; 9 bases match TRBD1. V shed 1 base, J shed 5 bases, and the junction held 8 bases outside the gene matches. This CDR3 is 16 amino acids long. Germline assignment: CDR1 LNHDA and CDR2 SQIVND (reference sequence). The CDR3 loop is CASSIVTGQGGYGYTF. In DNA form, the CDR3 reads TGTGCCAGTAGTATAGTGACGGGACAGGGCGGATATGGCTACACCTTC.

This clone is a singleton in its sample. The J gene is TRBJ2-4, the V gene TRBV10-3, with 12 bases lining up with TRBD2. This CDR3 spans 17 amino acids. Germline-derived CDR1 and CDR2 are ENHRY and SYGVKD. Germline trimming cut 5 bases from V and 0 bases from J; bases unmatched to any gene: 5. As DNA, the CDR3 is TGTGCCATCAGTCCGGGACTAGCGGGCTTAGCCAAAAACATTCAGTACTTC. Its protein is CAISPGLAGLAKNIQYF.

J is TRBJ1-2 and V is TRBV27; TRBD1 matches 7 bases. Germline CDR1 reads MNHEY; CDR2 reads SMNVEV (reference sequence). The CDR3 is 13 residues long. Trimming at V came to 6 bases and at J to 8 bases, leaving 9 bases not matched to a gene. This CDR3 reads CASSPTGVRGYTF. In DNA form, the CDR3 reads TGTGCCAGCAGCCCAACAGGGGTTCGGGGCTACACCTTC.

The rearrangement uses TRBV5-4 and TRBJ1-2, with TRBD1 as a possible D gene (5 bases). CDR1 and CDR2 from the germline V gene are SGHNT and YYREEE (reference sequence). CDR3 size: 12 residues. V was cut by 4 bases and J by 5 bases, with 9 bases left in between. CDR3 coding DNA: TGTGCCAGCAGCGCGGGGGAGTATGGCTACACCTTC. This translates into CASSAGEYGYTF. Full variable domain (missing parts from reference TRBV5-4 and TRBJ1-2): ETGVTQSPTHLIKTRGQQVTLRCSSQSGHNTVSWYQQALGQGPQFIFQYYREEENGRGNFPPRFSGLQFPNYSSELNVNALELDDSALYLCASSAGEYGYTFGSGTRLTVV.

This clone showed up just once. J is TRBJ2-7 and V is TRBV14; 10 positions match TRBD1. Trimming removed 1 base from V and 6 bases from J; junction bases left unmatched: 6. Germline lookup yields CDR1 SGHDN and CDR2 FVKESK. The CDR3 is 15 amino acids. CDR3 protein: CASSQVLGTGAEQYF. The CDR3 DNA reads TGTGCCAGCAGCCAAGTTCTCGGGACAGGGGCCGAGCAGTACTTC.

The chain joins TRBV14 to TRBJ2-3; D not certain. Trimming stripped 2 bases from V and 3 bases from J, with 12 bases between. The CDR3 contains 15 residues. CDR1 is SGHDN and CDR2 is FVKESK in the germline V gene. CDR3 protein: CASSQLARGTDTQYF. The DNA of the CDR3 is TGTGCCAGCAGCCAATTGGCTCGCGGAACAGATACGCAGTATTTT.

The chain uses TRBV6-2 or TRBV6-3 and TRBJ2-3, with D possibly being TRBD1 (5 bases). Trimming took off 6 bases at V and 3 bases at J, with 22 bases between the two ends. Per the germline V gene, CDR1 is MNHEY and CDR2 is SVGEGT. This CDR3 contains 17 residues. The CDR3 reads CASSPNLQFSGTDTQYF. In nucleotides, the CDR3 is TGTGCCAGCAGCCCTAACTTACAGTTTTCAGGGACAGATACGCAGTATTTT.

The chain carries TRBV28 and TRBJ1-1; D unresolved. V shed 7 bases and J shed 8 bases, with 8 bases lying between them. Germline assignment: CDR1 MDHEN and CDR2 SYDVKM. CDR3 size: 10 residues. The CDR3 bases are TGTGCCAGCAAAACGGGGGAAGCTTTCTTT. Its translation is CASKTGEAFF.

The count of this clone is one. V usage is TRBV2 and J usage is TRBJ1-5, with 8 bases that match TRBD1. Germline V gives CDR1 SNHLY, CDR2 FYNNEI. With 4 bases clipped from V and 3 bases from J, the junction kept 5 bases outside the gene matches. The CDR3 runs 15 residues. The CDR3 region has the DNA TGTGCCAGCAGTGCCGGGACAGGCTACAATCAGCCCCAGCATTTT. Amino acid sequence: CASSAGTGYNQPQHF.

The V and J genes are TRBV2 and TRBJ2-7; 10 bases agree with TRBD1. The CDR3 totals 14 residues. Looked up from germline, CDR1 is SNHLY and CDR2 is FYNNEI. V dropped 8 bases and J dropped 3; count of bases not matched to a gene: 7. CDR3 sequence (DNA): TGTGCCAGCCGCCTCGGACAGGGGGGCTACGAGCAGTACTTC. Translation gives CASRLGQGGYEQYF.

The chain couples TRBV27 to TRBJ1-1; the D gene is possibly TRBD1 (5 bases). The germline V gene has CDR1 MNHEY and CDR2 SMNVEV (reference sequence). V gave up 3 bases and J gave up 0 bases, with 8 bases separating them. This CDR3 contains 14 residues. CDR3 nucleotide sequence: TGTGCCAGCAGTTTTGGGACTATGAACACTGAAGCTTTCTTT. The encoded protein is CASSFGTMNTEAFF.

This chain links TRBV28 with TRBJ1-5; possibly TRBD1 for D (6 bases). From germline, CDR1 is MDHEN and CDR2 SYDVKM. Trimming pared 5 bases from V and 3 bases from J, leaving 17 bases between. The CDR3 extends over 16 amino acids. This chain's CDR3 is CASSPQTGTFNQPQHF. The CDR3 coding sequence is TGTGCCAGCAGTCCACAGACAGGAACCTTCAATCAGCCCCAGCATTTT. The full variable domain, its missing parts supplied by reference TRBV28 and TRBJ1-5, is DVKVTQSSRYLVKRTGEKVFLECVQDMDHENMFWYRQDPGLGLRLIYFSYDVKMKEKGDIPEGYSVSREKKERFSLILESASTNQTSMYLCASSPQTGTFNQPQHFGDGTRLSIL.

V and J are TRBV6-2 or TRBV6-3 and TRBJ2-3; possible D gene TRBD2, 6 bases. CDR3 length: 15 amino acids. The germline V and J ends were trimmed by 6 bases and 6 bases, with 19 bases remaining between them. Germline V gene lookup returns CDR1 MNHEY and CDR2 SVGEGT. The CDR3 protein is CASSLLRRAADTQYF. Written as DNA, the CDR3 is TGTGCCAGCAGCCTACTTCGGAGGGCCGCGGATACGCAGTATTTT.

The V call is TRBV6-2 or TRBV6-3, the J call TRBJ2-3; no definite D call. V lost 0 bases to trimming and J lost 6 bases, with 10 bases between them. Germline V gene lookup returns CDR1 MNHEY and CDR2 SVGEGT. This CDR3 comprises 14 residues. The CDR3 DNA is TGTGCCAGCAGTTACTCGAGGCTAGTGGATACGCAGTATTTT. It codes for CASSYSRLVDTQYF.

The chain links TRBV7-9 to TRBJ1-4; D unclear. Germline CDR1 and CDR2: SEHNR and FQNEAQ (reference sequence). Trimming took off 1 base at V and 5 bases at J, with 8 bases between the two ends. The CDR3 spans 14 residues. CDR3: CASSLGHGNEKLFF. The DNA of the CDR3 is TGTGCCAGCAGCTTAGGACACGGCAATGAAAAACTGTTTTTT.

The V call is TRBV18, the J call TRBJ1-3; 8 bases align to TRBD1. V gave up 3 bases and J gave up 2 bases; unmatched junction bases: 3. CDR1 is KGHSH, CDR2 LQKENI, per germline. This CDR3 comprises 15 residues. CDR3 bases: TGTGCCAGCTCACCTCCGGACAGGGCTGGAAACACCATATATTTT. It yields the protein CASSPPDRAGNTIYF.

The CDR3 reads CASSPQRRTGRYEQYF. The DNA for the CDR3 is TGTGCCAGCAGTCCCCAACGACGGACAGGGCGATACGAGCAGTACTTC. The V gene is TRBV28, the J gene TRBJ2-7; 8 bases are a match to TRBD1. This CDR3 is built from 16 residues. V shed 5 bases and J 4 bases; nucleotides not matched to a gene: 13. CDR1 and CDR2 from the germline V gene are MDHEN and SYDVKM. The full variable domain, in which reference TRBV28 and TRBJ2-7 provide the parts outside the CDR3, is DVKVTQSSRYLVKRTGEKVFLECVQDMDHENMFWYRQDPGLGLRLIYFSYDVKMKEKGDIPEGYSVSREKKERFSLILESASTNQTSMYLCASSPQRRTGRYEQYFGPGTRLTVT.

The rearrangement uses TRBV9 and TRBJ1-2, with D tentatively TRBD1 (6 bases). V dropped 2 bases and J dropped 7 bases, with 12 bases sitting between them. The CDR3 length is 13 residues. Per the germline V gene, CDR1 is SGDLS and CDR2 is YYNGEE. This CDR3 is CASSVTTGTGYTF. The CDR3 nucleotides are TGTGCCAGCAGCGTCACAACAGGGACTGGCTACACCTTC.

The chain uses TRBV27 and TRBJ2-2, with 8 nucleotides matching TRBD1. The trim removed 5 bases at V and 5 bases at J, leaving 7 bases unmatched. Germline assignment: CDR1 MNHEY and CDR2 SMNVEV (reference sequence). The CDR3 has 15 residues. The chain's CDR3 is CASSPGTGRTGELFF. The CDR3 DNA is TGTGCCAGCAGTCCCGGGACAGGCAGGACCGGGGAGCTGTTTTTT.

The chain joins TRBV7-3 to TRBJ2-1; D possibly corresponds to TRBD2 (6 bases). This CDR3 contains 15 residues. Between the trimmed V and J ends, which lost 0 bases and 9 bases, there was a span of 15 bases. Germline V lookup: CDR1 SGHTA, CDR2 FQGTGA. The CDR3 sequence: CASSLTRDSRSEQFF. In DNA, the CDR3 is TGTGCCAGCAGCTTAACGCGGGACTCCCGCAGTGAGCAGTTCTTC. Using reference TRBV7-3 and TRBJ2-1 for the parts outside the CDR3, the full variable domain is GAGVSQTPSNKVTEKGKYVELRCDPISGHTALYWYRQSLGQGPEFLIYFQGTGAADDSGLPNDRFFAVRPEGSVSTLKIQRTERGDSAVYLCASSLTRDSRSEQFFGPGTRLTVL.

This clone was seen once. The limits of the CDR3 on the DNA are not certain, so only TCRdb's listed CDR3 is given. V and J are TRBV7-2 and TRBJ1-6; TRBD1 is taken as the D call from the table, unchecked against the DNA. The CDR3 has 15 amino acids, counting both end residues. The germline V gene encodes CDR1 SGHTA and CDR2 FQGNSA. CDR3: CASSSGQGGFSPLHF.

The V call is TRBV28, the J call TRBJ1-5, with D possibly being TRBD1 (5 bases). This CDR3 spans 14 amino acids. V was clipped by 6 bases and J by 4 bases, with 13 bases between them. Germline CDR1 and CDR2: MDHEN and SYDVKM. CDR3 sequence (DNA): TGTGCCAGCAGGAGTGGTAAGGGGAATCAGCCCCAGCATTTT. It translates to CASRSGKGNQPQHF.

Comments on this clone: One end of the junction fails to match germline, which may point to a read error. The V and J genes are TRBV7-7 and TRBJ2-5, with D hard to call. CDR3 size: 14 residues. CDR1 and CDR2 (germline): SSHAT, FNYEAQ (reference sequence). CDR3 DNA: TGTGCTAGCAGCCCGCGCTGGAGCCAAGAGACCCAGTACTTC. Residues: CASSPRWSQETQYF.

The rearrangement links TRBV6-5 to TRBJ2-1, with 8 bases fitting TRBD2. This CDR3 spans 14 amino acids. V was clipped by 6 bases and J by 7 bases; unmatched bases: 8. From germline, CDR1 is MNHEY and CDR2 SVGAGI. CDR3: CASRTGGLGNEQFF. CDR3 in DNA: TGTGCCAGCAGGACGGGGGGGCTTGGGAATGAGCAGTTCTTC.

The chain uses TRBV30 and TRBJ2-2, with D maybe TRBD2 (5 bases). The length of the CDR3 is 12 residues. Germline CDR1 GTSNPN, CDR2 SVGIG (reference sequence). V shed 4 bases and J shed 6 bases, with 9 bases lying between them. CDR3 DNA: TGTGCCTGGACGAGGGTCCCCGGGGAGCTGTTTTTT. As protein: CAWTRVPGELFF.